This T cell receptor (beta chain) originates from a study of blood T cell repertoires in COVID-19. Study details: Sample material is recorded as cDNA or gDNA derived from T cells, B-cell-depleted T cells, or PBMCs.

Study members were between about 18 and 100 years old and lived in around 24 US regions. In the source study's methods: Estimates of nucleated cell counts were drawn from the amplification of reference gene primers. Sequenced by immunoSEQ multiplex PCR; TCRdb stores in-frame clones only, minus some. The D gene and trimming were derived from the DNA, and the V and J assignments and clone size from that table. The sample lists some 150,000 clones, roughly 87% occurring once. The CDR3 spans 14 residues. V gave up 3 bases and J gave up 0 bases; unmatched junction bases: 3. The germline V gene encodes CDR1 GTSNPN and CDR2 SVGIG (reference sequence).

Material: PBMCs or T cells enriched from blood (not recorded which). The origin of this receptor is a human donor with acute COVID-19. The donor label of this sample is uncertain. The chain recombines TRBV30 with TRBJ2-3, with TRBD1 matching 7 bases. In DNA form, the CDR3 reads TGTGCCTGGAGGATACAGGGGAGCACAGATACGCAGTATTTT. Protein: CAWRIQGSTDTQYF.